This T cell receptor (beta chain) originates from a study of cytomegalovirus exposure and HLA in healthy donors. Using immunoSEQ multiplex PCR, the repertoire was profiled, and TCRdb retains in-frame clones only, with some absent. The sample includes about 280,000 clones, more than 75% of them seen just once. V lost 5 bases, J lost 3 bases, and 4 bases stayed unmatched. The CDR3 is 14 amino acids. The V gene's germline CDR1 is MNHEY and CDR2 SMNVEV (reference sequence). Source material: PBMCs. The chain couples TRBV27 to TRBJ1-3; TRBD1 matches at 7 bases. This sequence was found in a woman in her late teens or twenties in good health and CMV-seronegative. CDR3 bases: TGTGCCAGCAGTAGTACAGGGGTTGGAAACACCATATATTTT. Translated: CASSSTGVGNTIYF.